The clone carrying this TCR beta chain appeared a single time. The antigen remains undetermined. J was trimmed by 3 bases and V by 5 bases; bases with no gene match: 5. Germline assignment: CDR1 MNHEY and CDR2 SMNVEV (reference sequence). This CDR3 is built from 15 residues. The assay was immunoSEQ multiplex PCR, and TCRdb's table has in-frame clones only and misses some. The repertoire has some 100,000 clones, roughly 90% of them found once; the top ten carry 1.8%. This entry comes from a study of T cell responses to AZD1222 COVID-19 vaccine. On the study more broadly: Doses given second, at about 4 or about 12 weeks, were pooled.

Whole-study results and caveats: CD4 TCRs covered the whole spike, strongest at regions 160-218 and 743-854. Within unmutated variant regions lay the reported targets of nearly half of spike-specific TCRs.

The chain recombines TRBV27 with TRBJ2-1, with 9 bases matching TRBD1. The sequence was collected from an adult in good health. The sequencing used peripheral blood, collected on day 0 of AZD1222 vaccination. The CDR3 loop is CASSTRQGDYNEQFF. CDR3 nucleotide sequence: TGTGCCAGCAGTACAAGACAGGGGGACTACAATGAGCAGTTCTTC.